Listed below are T cell receptor beta chains from one sample, sequenced in a study of OX40 agonist ivuxolimab in advanced cancers. The table came from immunoSEQ multiplex PCR; TCRdb's copy has only in-frame clones and leaves some out. The sample has some 83,000 clones, about nine tenths seen once. Material: CD4+ or CD8+ T cells sorted from blood, obtained in a trial of the OX40 agonist ivuxolimab. These TCRs come from an adult with an advanced solid tumor such as melanoma, head and neck, liver or kidney cancer. CDR3s include the opening cysteine and the closing phenylalanine or tryptophan. Only part of the rows carry a size: once, few, many, or a class if the clone is expanded.

>TRBV7-2|.|TRBJ2-3
CASSWASGSTDTQYF
>TRBV28|.|TRBJ2-7
CASSATPGRSEQYF
>TRBV15|.|TRBJ2-6
CATSRGTEPANVLTF
>TRBV7-9|.|TRBJ2-3
CASSPAGTSGRRTDTQYF
>TRBV14|.|TRBJ2-5
CASSQATPPSGTQYF
>TRBV5-6|.|TRBJ1-4
CASSWGRSNEKLFF
>TRBV5-4|.|TRBJ2-1
CASSLSAGTESSYNEQFF
>TRBV5-1|.|TRBJ2-7
CASSSTLAGGPSGYEQYF
>TRBV7-2|once|TRBJ1-2
CASSPGTRRPNYGYTF
>TRBV5-1|.|TRBJ2-2
CASFHTGTSGTGELFF
>TRBV29-1|once|TRBJ1-1
CSVGEAPNTEAFF
>TRBV7-2|.|TRBJ2-7
CASSLRVGYEQYF
>TRBV11-2|.|TRBJ1-1
CASSSLVGALDTEAFF
>TRBV28|.|TRBJ1-1
CASSLSQGALTEAFF
>TRBV5-6|few|TRBJ1-1
CASSSEVRGQGAFF
>TRBV5-1|.|TRBJ2-7
CASSLQTGRAYEQYF
>TRBV19|few|TRBJ2-7
CASSRWQGYEQYF
>TRBV4-1|.|TRBJ2-5
CASSQENARLRETQYF
>TRBV7-8|.|TRBJ2-2
CASSPGVGDTGELFF
>TRBV27|few|TRBJ2-5
CASSLSPGQGALGKETQYF
>TRBV6-5|.|TRBJ1-2
CASSYSRGNYGYTF
>TRBV10-3|.|TRBJ2-1
CAIGSSGRAWANEQFF
>TRBV2|.|TRBJ2-1
CASSSSGGHNEQFF
>TRBV5-5|.|TRBJ1-4
CASSPPGQGARHEKLFF
>TRBV4-1|.|TRBJ1-5
CASSQAVTGDLEPQHF
>TRBV10-3|.|TRBJ2-7
CAIRKGAIYEQYF
>TRBV6-1|.|TRBJ1-2
CASSESGFMGADGYTF
>TRBV25-1|.|TRBJ2-3
CASSEFTRGSGDTQYF
>TRBV28|.|TRBJ1-6
CASSLLGLSNSPLHF
>TRBV14|.|TRBJ2-1
CASSQVRGASSYNEQFF
>TRBV30|.|TRBJ1-1
CAWMVDIGKTEAFF
>TRBV7-3|.|TRBJ2-2
CASSSGLANTGELFF
>TRBV5-4|.|TRBJ1-2
CASSLATRRSNYGYTF
>TRBV5-1|.|TRBJ2-1
CASSDPGLATYNEQFF
>TRBV4-2|once|TRBJ2-1
CASSPGLAGGYNEQFF
>TRBV6-1|few|TRBJ1-2
CASKLEGNVGYGYTF
>TRBV7-9|.|TRBJ1-2
CASSDRQGHYGYTF
>TRBV4-1|.|TRBJ2-7
CASSQGTSGRYEQYF
>TRBV18|.|TRBJ2-5
CASSPAGKAQYF
>TRBV7-7|.|TRBJ2-1
CASSSGLAGNNEQFF